These T cell receptor beta chains were read from a single sample in a study of molecular identifiers for immune sequencing clone quantification. Using its own MiXCR run on the PCR reads, TCRdb lists one record per CDR3 protein. The table has hundreds of thousands of distinct CDR3 sequences, about 25% seen once; the top ten hold 0.7% to 0.95%. Sequencing was performed on naive CD8+ T cells from blood, with Jurkat cell RNA spiked in. Receptor source: a human donor in good health. Some libraries in this study had Jurkat cell RNA spiked in. Both conserved end residues are trimmed from each CDR3. A D gene is named only where the DNA matches it firmly. Clone size is not always given. Where it is, it says once, few, many or a class for expanded clones.

v_call: TRBV20-1
j_call: TRBJ2-3
clone_size: .
d_call: TRBD2
cdr3_aa: SAPDDLAGYTDTQY

v_call: TRBV20-1
j_call: TRBJ2-7
clone_size: .
d_call: TRBD2
cdr3_aa: SASRTSGIGEQY

v_call: TRBV12-3/TRBV12-4
j_call: TRBJ1-2
clone_size: few
d_call: TRBD1
cdr3_aa: ASSLIGTGFYYGYT

v_call: TRBV4-3
j_call: TRBJ2-1
clone_size: .
d_call: TRBD2
cdr3_aa: ASSQDAGGIHNEQF

v_call: TRBV2
j_call: TRBJ1-1
clone_size: many
d_call: .
cdr3_aa: ASRGIMNTEAF

v_call: TRBV4-1
j_call: TRBJ1-1
clone_size: few
d_call: TRBD1
cdr3_aa: ANSQEGQMNTEAF

v_call: TRBV10-2
j_call: TRBJ1-5
clone_size: many
d_call: .
cdr3_aa: ASRPGGSNQPQH

v_call: TRBV27
j_call: TRBJ2-7
clone_size: few
d_call: .
cdr3_aa: ASSLGTGVREQY

v_call: TRBV7-9
j_call: TRBJ2-7
clone_size: few
d_call: .
cdr3_aa: ASSLNIGPDSYEQY

v_call: TRBV4-3
j_call: TRBJ1-3
clone_size: few
d_call: .
cdr3_aa: ASSQDRGSSGNTIY

v_call: TRBV7-9
j_call: TRBJ1-1
clone_size: .
d_call: TRBD1
cdr3_aa: ASSLVPRQGTNTEAF

v_call: TRBV4-1
j_call: TRBJ2-5
clone_size: many
d_call: .
cdr3_aa: ASSQDRARFETQY

v_call: TRBV14
j_call: TRBJ2-6
clone_size: many
d_call: .
cdr3_aa: ASAHFTGANVLT

v_call: TRBV14
j_call: TRBJ1-5
clone_size: many
d_call: .
cdr3_aa: ASSGAGGQPQH

v_call: TRBV4-1
j_call: TRBJ1-5
clone_size: many
d_call: .
cdr3_aa: ASSQVAGSNQPQH

v_call: TRBV7-9
j_call: TRBJ2-1
clone_size: many
d_call: TRBD2
cdr3_aa: ASSLPGTSADNEQF

v_call: TRBV10-3
j_call: TRBJ1-1
clone_size: few
d_call: .
cdr3_aa: AISEKGKVEAF

v_call: TRBV29-1
j_call: TRBJ1-4
clone_size: many
d_call: .
cdr3_aa: SVEGNNEKLF

v_call: TRBV7-6
j_call: TRBJ1-4
clone_size: many
d_call: .
cdr3_aa: ASRQSNEKLF

v_call: TRBV6-6
j_call: TRBJ2-1
clone_size: few
d_call: .
cdr3_aa: ASLTRDEQF

v_call: TRBV29-1
j_call: TRBJ2-7
clone_size: many
d_call: .
cdr3_aa: SVNWDTSYEQY

v_call: TRBV6-5
j_call: TRBJ1-4
clone_size: many
d_call: .
cdr3_aa: ASSVQATPGGKLF

v_call: TRBV4-1
j_call: TRBJ2-3
clone_size: .
d_call: .
cdr3_aa: ARRQDSGAYTDTRY

v_call: TRBV5-1
j_call: TRBJ2-4
clone_size: many
d_call: .
cdr3_aa: ASPLRPVAKNIQY

v_call: TRBV3-1
j_call: TRBJ2-7
clone_size: .
d_call: .
cdr3_aa: ASSQGTNAYEQY

v_call: TRBV7-3
j_call: TRBJ2-5
clone_size: many
d_call: TRBD1
cdr3_aa: ASSLTGQGYKETQY

v_call: TRBV6-1
j_call: TRBJ2-7
clone_size: many
d_call: TRBD2
cdr3_aa: ASSDGLAGTYEQY

v_call: TRBV28
j_call: TRBJ2-3
clone_size: many
d_call: TRBD2
cdr3_aa: ASNSQLAFSITDTQY

v_call: TRBV7-9
j_call: TRBJ1-1
clone_size: .
d_call: .
cdr3_aa: ASINGRRGSVSTEAF

v_call: TRBV24-1
j_call: TRBJ2-2
clone_size: .
d_call: .
cdr3_aa: ATSGRSGELF

v_call: TRBV6-5
j_call: TRBJ1-4
clone_size: many
d_call: .
cdr3_aa: ASSFGVAEKLF

v_call: TRBV19
j_call: TRBJ1-5
clone_size: few
d_call: .
cdr3_aa: ASSLPRGPYSNQPQH

v_call: TRBV2
j_call: TRBJ2-4
clone_size: few
d_call: TRBD1
cdr3_aa: ASRDRDGEAKNIQY